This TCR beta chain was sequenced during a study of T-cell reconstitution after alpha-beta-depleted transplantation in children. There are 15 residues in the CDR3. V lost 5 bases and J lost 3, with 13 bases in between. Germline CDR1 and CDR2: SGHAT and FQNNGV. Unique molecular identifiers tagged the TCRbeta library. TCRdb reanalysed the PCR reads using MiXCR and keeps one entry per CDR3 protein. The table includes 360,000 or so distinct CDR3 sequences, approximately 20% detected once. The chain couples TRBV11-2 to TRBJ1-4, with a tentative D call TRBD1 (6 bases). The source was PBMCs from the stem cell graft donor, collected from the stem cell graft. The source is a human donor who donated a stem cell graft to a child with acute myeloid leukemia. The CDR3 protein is CASSQTGFSNEKLFF. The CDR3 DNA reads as TGTGCCAGCAGCCAAACAGGGTTCTCTAATGAAAAACTGTTTTTT.